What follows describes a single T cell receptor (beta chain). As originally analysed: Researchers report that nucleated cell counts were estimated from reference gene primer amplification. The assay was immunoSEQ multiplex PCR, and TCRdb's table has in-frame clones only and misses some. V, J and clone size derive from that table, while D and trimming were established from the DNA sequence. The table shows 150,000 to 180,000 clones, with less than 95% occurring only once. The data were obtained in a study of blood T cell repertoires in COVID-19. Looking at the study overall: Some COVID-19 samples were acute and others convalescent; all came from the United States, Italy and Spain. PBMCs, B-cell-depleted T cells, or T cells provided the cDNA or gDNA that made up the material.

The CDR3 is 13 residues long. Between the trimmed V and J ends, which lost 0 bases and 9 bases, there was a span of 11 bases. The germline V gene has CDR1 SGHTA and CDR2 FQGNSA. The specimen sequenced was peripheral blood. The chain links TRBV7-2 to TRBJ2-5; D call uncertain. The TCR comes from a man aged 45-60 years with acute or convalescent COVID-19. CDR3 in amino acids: CASSLARLRAQYF. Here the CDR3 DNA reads TGTGCCAGCAGCTTAGCCCGTCTTCGGGCCCAGTACTTC.